This T cell receptor (beta chain) comes out of a study of CD4 T cells in relation to SARS-CoV-2 and coronaviruses. Study overall: After 10 days of antigen culture, PBMC TCR beta CDR3s were sequenced. Study-level points and caveats: In roughly 65% of donors, memory CD4+ clonotypes crossrecognized SARS-CoV-2 and at least one common cold coronavirus spike.

A note on this clone: No antigen is known for it.

Some clones are missing from TCRdb's copy, which holds only in-frame ones; the method was immunoSEQ multiplex PCR. The table shows about 36,000 clones, with 77% occurring only once. Unmatched junction bases numbered 4, after V lost 3 bases and J lost 4 bases. The CDR3 length is 14 residues. From germline, CDR1 is MNHNS and CDR2 SASEGT. Sorted naive or memory CD4+ cells met CEF peptides for 9 to 11 days. V usage is TRBV6-1 and J usage is TRBJ2-7; 9 nucleotides align to TRBD1. The receptor was derived from an adult with COVID-19. Input material: memory CD4+ T cells from PBMCs, cultured in vitro. This chain's CDR3 is CASSDWDRVYEQYF. The CDR3 coding sequence is TGTGCCAGCAGTGATTGGGACAGGGTATACGAGCAGTACTTC.